This entry describes one T cell receptor (beta chain). The data stem from a study of shared clonotypes between healthy human individuals. CDR1 and CDR2 from the germline V gene are SGHRS and YFSETQ. With 0 bases clipped from V and 1 base from J, the junction kept 11 bases outside the gene matches. CDR3 length: 18 amino acids. Sequenced by immunoSEQ multiplex PCR; TCRdb stores in-frame clones only, minus some. The sample contains around 2.5 million clones, roughly 93% of which appear only once. Sequenced: naive CD4+ T cells from PBMCs. This sample's subset: CD45RA+ positively selected. The receptor was isolated from a man between 18 and 35 years old in good health. Some clones in this sample may be carry-over from other donors' samples. The chain uses TRBV5-1 and TRBJ1-1; 8 bases map to TRBD1. The CDR3 nucleotides are TGCGCCAGCAGCTTGGAGCACATAATGGGGACAGGGAACACTGAAGCTTTCTTT. Its protein is CASSLEHIMGTGNTEAFF.